This TCR beta chain appears in the sequencing data of a study of blood T cell repertoires in COVID-19. TCRdb's table, derived via immunoSEQ multiplex PCR, lists solely in-frame clones and lacks some. Of about 84,000 clones in the sample, approximately 86% were seen once. The CDR3 contains 17 residues. The V gene's germline CDR1 is LNHNV and CDR2 YYDKDF (reference sequence). V was cut by 0 bases and J by 3 bases, with 17 bases left in between. The chain is built from TRBV15 and TRBJ1-2; a weak D match, TRBD1 (5 bases). The TCR originated in an elderly man with active or convalescent COVID-19. Specimen: peripheral blood. CDR3: CATSRDLMQGTHYGYTF. CDR3 in DNA: TGTGCCACCAGCAGAGATCTGATGCAGGGAACCCACTATGGCTACACCTTC.